The 32 T cell receptor beta chains below all came from one sample that was sequenced in a study of shared clonotypes between healthy human individuals. Profiled with immunoSEQ multiplex PCR; TCRdb holds only in-frame clones, not every one. The table includes around 690,000 clones, about 90% detected once. The specimen sequenced was memory CD8+ T cells from PBMCs. Subset described: CD45RO+ cells pooled with CCR7-negative TemRA cells. These receptors came from a man aged 18-30 years in good health. Some clones in this sample may be carry-over from other donors' samples.

This clone was detected only once. V and J are TRBV5-1 and TRBJ2-1; a weak D match, TRBD2 (6 bases). The germline CDR1 and CDR2 sequences are SGHRS and YFSETQ. Trimming shortened V by 3 bases and J by 0 bases, and 7 bases separated the two germline ends. The CDR3 has 14 residues. In DNA, the CDR3 is TGCGCCAGCAGCTCGCGGGGCTCCTACAATGAGCAGTTCTTC. This gives the protein CASSSRGSYNEQFF.

The gene calls are TRBV11-2 and TRBJ2-1; TRBD2 matches 9 bases. The CDR3 is 17 amino acids. Unmatched junction bases numbered 9, after V lost 5 bases and J lost 1 base. Germline-derived CDR1 and CDR2 are SGHAT and FQNNGV. The CDR3 is CASSPTTSGSSYNEQFF. The CDR3 DNA reads TGTGCCAGCAGCCCTACGACTAGCGGAAGTTCCTACAATGAGCAGTTCTTC.

The rearrangement joins TRBV9 to TRBJ2-1; D tentatively reads TRBD1 or TRBD2 (5 bases each). Germline CDR1 is SGDLS and CDR2 is YYNGEE. The V and J ends lost 0 bases and 4 bases respectively, with 14 bases between them. CDR3 length: 16 residues. The CDR3 nucleotides read TGTGCCAGCAGCGTAGGGGATGGGGGTCAGTACAATGAGCAGTTCTTC. Translated: CASSVGDGGQYNEQFF.

This clone was observed once. The J gene is TRBJ1-2, the V gene TRBV7-9, with a possible D match to TRBD1 (6 bases). Germline V CDR1 and CDR2: SEHNR, FQNEAQ (reference sequence). V was trimmed by 0 bases and J by 3 bases, leaving 11 bases between them. The CDR3 extends over 15 amino acids. CDR3 in amino acids: CASSLALAGDYGYTF. The CDR3 DNA reads TGTGCCAGCAGCTTAGCGCTGGCAGGGGACTATGGCTACACCTTC.

This CDR3 is CASSQGAVTDTQYF. The CDR3 DNA is TGTGCCAGCAGTCAGGGGGCAGTCACAGATACGCAGTATTTT. The V call is TRBV6-5, the J call TRBJ2-3; 8 bases are a match to TRBD1. CDR1 is MNHEY and CDR2 is SVGAGI in the germline V gene. This CDR3 is 14 amino acids long. V shed 5 bases, J shed 2 bases, and the junction held 3 bases outside the gene matches.

The gene calls are TRBV27 and TRBJ2-1, with D uncertain. Germline V gene lookup returns CDR1 MNHEY and CDR2 SMNVEV (reference sequence). This CDR3 comprises 14 residues. Trimming took 0 bases from V and 7 from J, leaving 10 bases between them. This CDR3 reads CASSLSGYGNEQFF. CDR3 nucleotide sequence: TGTGCCAGCAGTTTATCCGGGTATGGAAATGAGCAGTTCTTC.

The rearrangement uses TRBV27 and TRBJ2-7, with 7 bases identical to TRBD1. This CDR3 region has 15 residues. J was trimmed by 5 bases and V by 6 bases; bases with no gene match: 13. Per the germline V gene, CDR1 is MNHEY and CDR2 is SMNVEV (reference sequence). The CDR3 spells CASSLRRGQSDEQYF. As DNA, the CDR3 is TGTGCCAGCAGCCTTCGACGGGGACAGTCGGACGAGCAGTACTTC.

V gene TRBV4-1 combines with J gene TRBJ2-1, with 7 bases lining up with TRBD2. J was trimmed by 7 bases and V by 4 bases; bases with no gene match: 13. CDR1 and CDR2 from the germline V gene are MGHRA and YSYEKL. The CDR3 covers 16 residues. The CDR3 is CASSPPPGGSLNEQFF. The CDR3 bases are TGCGCCAGCAGCCCTCCCCCGGGCGGGAGTCTTAATGAGCAGTTCTTC.

The gene calls are TRBV7-8 and TRBJ2-7; tentative D call: TRBD1 (5 bases). The CDR3 contains 14 residues. Trimming took 2 bases from V and 5 from J, leaving 13 bases between them. Germline V CDR1 and CDR2: SGHVS, FQNEAQ. Here the CDR3 DNA reads TGTGCCAGCAGCTTACAGGGTTCCAACCACGAGCAGTACTTC. Its translation is CASSLQGSNHEQYF.

A few counts support this clone. The rearrangement uses TRBV27 and TRBJ2-7; 12 bases align to TRBD2. CDR3 size: 14 residues. Germline V gene sequence: CDR1 MNHEY, CDR2 SMNVEV (reference sequence). The junction had 8 bases not matched to a gene; V was cut back by 8 bases and J by 6 bases. CDR3: CASAPSGRASEQYF. The CDR3 bases are TGTGCCAGCGCTCCTAGCGGGAGGGCCTCCGAGCAGTACTTC.

V gene TRBV19 combines with J gene TRBJ2-7; TRBD1 agrees at 8 bases. The J segment lost 5 bases and the V segment lost 5 bases, leaving 5 bases of the junction unmatched. The CDR3 is made up of 13 amino acids. CDR1 is LNHDA, CDR2 SQIVND, per germline (reference sequence). The CDR3 DNA reads TGTGCCAGTAGTGCCAGGGGGCTCGACGAGCAGTACTTC. This translates into CASSARGLDEQYF.

This chain joins TRBV7-9 and TRBJ1-2; 7 bases match TRBD1. The V gene end was trimmed by 3 bases and the J gene end by 8 bases; junction bases not matched to a gene: 18. Germline lookup yields CDR1 SEHNR and CDR2 FQNEAQ (reference sequence). The CDR3 runs to 17 residues. DNA of the CDR3: TGTGCCAGCAGCTTTCGACCGGACGGGACAGCTACTTACGGCTACACCTTC. Its protein is CASSFRPDGTATYGYTF.

The V call is TRBV5-8, the J call TRBJ1-2; 8 bases are shared with TRBD1. After removal of 4 bases from V and 4 bases from J, the junction contained 15 bases not matched to a gene. The CDR3 runs to 17 residues. From germline, CDR1 is SGHTS and CDR2 YDEGEE. The CDR3 nucleotides read TGTGCCAGCAGCAGAGGAACTGGACAGGGCTTCGGCTATGGCTACACCTTC. Translated, it gives CASSRGTGQGFGYGYTF.

V gene TRBV6-8 combines with J gene TRBJ2-7; D is ambiguous. The germline V and J ends were trimmed by 0 bases and 5 bases, with 14 bases remaining between them. Germline values: CDR1 MNHGY, CDR2 SAAAGT. The CDR3 extends over 15 amino acids. The CDR3 is CASSYSGQLSNEQYF. CDR3 sequence (DNA): TGTGCCAGCAGTTACTCGGGCCAGCTGAGCAACGAGCAGTACTTC.

This clone was detected once. The chain is built from TRBV28 and TRBJ1-1; D possibly corresponds to TRBD1 (6 bases). Germline assignment: CDR1 MDHEN and CDR2 SYDVKM. V lost 2 bases to trimming and J lost 11 bases, with 12 bases between them. This CDR3 has 12 residues. The CDR3 protein is CASSLRGLDAFF. The CDR3 DNA reads as TGTGCCAGCAGTTTAAGGGGGTTGGATGCTTTCTTT. The complete variable domain, with remaining parts taken from reference TRBV28 and TRBJ1-1, reads DVKVTQSSRYLVKRTGEKVFLECVQDMDHENMFWYRQDPGLGLRLIYFSYDVKMKEKGDIPEGYSVSREKKERFSLILESASTNQTSMYLCASSLRGLDAFFGQGTRLTVV.

The gene calls are TRBV7-9 and TRBJ2-1, with 10 nucleotides matching TRBD2. V trimming: 7 bases; J trimming: 13 bases; junction bases outside the gene matches: 16. The CDR3 totals 15 residues. Germline-derived CDR1 and CDR2 are SEHNR and FQNEAQ (reference sequence). This chain's CDR3 is CASTPRKTLAGGQFF. The CDR3 region has the DNA TGTGCCAGCACCCCTAGAAAGACATTAGCGGGAGGACAGTTCTTC.

The chain links TRBV9 to TRBJ2-6; D may be TRBD1 or TRBD2 (6 bases each). The germline V gene has CDR1 SGDLS and CDR2 YYNGEE. Trimming pared 0 bases from V and 2 bases from J, leaving 15 bases between. There are 18 residues in the CDR3. The chain's CDR3 is CASSVEGRGGAGANVLTF. DNA for the CDR3: TGTGCCAGCAGCGTAGAGGGCAGGGGAGGAGCTGGGGCCAACGTCCTGACTTTC.

The rearrangement links TRBV5-4 to TRBJ1-2, with D tentatively TRBD1 (6 bases). This CDR3 region has 13 residues. Between the trimmed V and J ends, which lost 0 bases and 6 bases, there was a span of 9 bases. Germline V lookup: CDR1 SGHNT, CDR2 YYREEE (reference sequence). The CDR3 is CASSLGQGNGYTF. CDR3 coding DNA: TGTGCCAGCAGCTTGGGTCAGGGGAATGGCTACACCTTC.

CDR3 sequence: CASSLAGSGQETQYF. DNA for the CDR3: TGCGCCAGCAGCTTGGCGGGATCGGGTCAAGAGACCCAGTACTTC. The J gene is TRBJ2-5, the V gene TRBV5-1; a weak D match, TRBD2 (5 bases). Trimming pared 0 bases from V and 2 bases from J, leaving 11 bases between. Germline loops: CDR1 SGHRS, CDR2 YFSETQ. The CDR3 is 15 residues long.

The rearrangement uses TRBV7-9 and TRBJ2-3; 14 bases line up with TRBD2. CDR1 is SEHNR and CDR2 is FQNEAQ in the germline V gene (reference sequence). The CDR3 is 15 amino acids. V lost 3 bases to trimming and J lost 5 bases; unmatched junction nucleotides: 1. CDR3 protein: CASSLGLAGVDTQYF. Written as DNA, the CDR3 is TGTGCCAGCAGCTTGGGACTAGCGGGAGTAGATACGCAGTATTTT.

The CDR3 reads CAIGVSGNTEAFF. Here the CDR3 DNA reads TGTGCCATTGGGGTTTCCGGCAACACTGAAGCTTTCTTT. The rearrangement links TRBV6-1 to TRBJ1-1, with unresolved D. CDR3 length: 13 amino acids. The V end was cut by 10 bases, the J end by 2 bases, with 14 bases between. Germline assignment: CDR1 MNHNS and CDR2 SASEGT.

The V gene is TRBV2, the J gene TRBJ2-7; 10 bases line up with TRBD2. The CDR3 consists of 16 residues. Trimming removed 7 bases from V and 0 bases from J; junction bases left unmatched: 9. Per the germline V gene, CDR1 is SNHLY and CDR2 is FYNNEI. The CDR3: CASIETSGTISYEQYF. CDR3 coding DNA: TGTGCCAGCATCGAAACTAGCGGGACCATCTCCTACGAGCAGTACTTC.

V is TRBV6-6 and J is TRBJ2-5; 9 nucleotides agree with TRBD2. The germline CDR1 and CDR2 sequences are MNHNY and SVGAGI (reference sequence). Trimming took 2 bases from V and 4 from J; bases not matched to a gene: 8. The CDR3 consists of 16 residues. CDR3 sequence reads: CASSYLREGLSETQYF. In DNA, the CDR3 is TGTGCCAGCAGTTACCTGCGGGAGGGCCTATCAGAGACCCAGTACTTC.

The chain joins TRBV28 to TRBJ2-2, with a tentative D call TRBD1 (5 bases). The V gene's germline CDR1 is MDHEN and CDR2 SYDVKM. The CDR3 covers 16 residues. Deletions cut 0 bases from V and 3 bases from J, with 11 bases between. The DNA for the CDR3 is TGTGCCAGCAGTTTATGGGGGCGGTCCGACACCGGGGAGCTGTTTTTT. This codes for CASSLWGRSDTGELFF. The full variable domain, in which reference TRBV28 and TRBJ2-2 provide the parts outside the CDR3, is DVKVTQSSRYLVKRTGEKVFLECVQDMDHENMFWYRQDPGLGLRLIYFSYDVKMKEKGDIPEGYSVSREKKERFSLILESASTNQTSMYLCASSLWGRSDTGELFFGEGSRLTVL.

This chain uses TRBV7-9 with TRBJ2-7; 11 nucleotides agree with TRBD2. V was clipped by 5 bases and J by 2 bases; unmatched bases: 8. The CDR3 contains 16 residues. From germline, CDR1 is SEHNR and CDR2 FQNEAQ (reference sequence). The CDR3 bases are TGTGCCAGCAGCGCCGTACTAGCGGGAGAGGCCTACGAGCAGTACTTC. Translated, it gives CASSAVLAGEAYEQYF.

This clone was found once. The genes are TRBV7-9 and TRBJ2-7; 7 bases align to TRBD2. Germline lookup yields CDR1 SEHNR and CDR2 FQNEAQ (reference sequence). V shed 0 bases, J shed 4 bases, and the junction held 15 bases outside the gene matches. The CDR3 length is 18 residues. The chain's CDR3 is CASSLAYLREGLGYEQYF. CDR3 bases: TGTGCCAGCAGCTTAGCGTATCTGAGGGAGGGCCTTGGTTACGAGCAGTACTTC.

V and J are TRBV10-3 and TRBJ2-7, with 12 bases fitting TRBD2. Germline CDR1 ENHRY, CDR2 SYGVKD. Unmatched junction bases numbered 5, after V lost 4 bases and J lost 1 base. The CDR3 totals 16 residues. DNA for the CDR3: TGTGCCATCAGTGTAGGTCTAGCGGGAGGGTCCTACGAGCAGTACTTC. Its translation is CAISVGLAGGSYEQYF.

J is TRBJ1-1 and V is TRBV6-5, with a possible D match to TRBD1 (5 bases). In germline, CDR1 is MNHEY, CDR2 SVGAGI. V was trimmed by 8 bases and J by 6 bases, leaving 13 bases between them. The CDR3 contains 12 residues. The CDR3 sequence is CASGGLSAEAFF. CDR3 in DNA: TGTGCCAGCGGGGGTCTTAGCGCTGAAGCTTTCTTT.

The rearrangement joins TRBV7-6 to TRBJ1-1; D is unclear. Trimming left V 10 bases short and J 6 bases short, with 18 bases between. CDR3 size: 13 residues. Germline assignment: CDR1 SGHVS and CDR2 FNYEAQ. The DNA of the CDR3 is TGTGCCACAACCGAGGCGGGGATCGCTGAAGCTTTCTTT. Its translation: CATTEAGIAEAFF.

The chain links TRBV2 to TRBJ1-2; D not certain. Trimming pared 6 bases from V and 0 bases from J, leaving 11 bases between. Germline V gene lookup returns CDR1 SNHLY and CDR2 FYNNEI. The CDR3 spans 14 residues. The CDR3 nucleotides are TGTGCCAGCAGGGACGGTTTGACTAACTATGGCTACACCTTC. Its translation is CASRDGLTNYGYTF.

V usage is TRBV6-1 and J usage is TRBJ2-7, with 9 bases aligning to TRBD1. Trimming at V came to 7 bases and at J to 3 bases, leaving 10 bases not matched to a gene. CDR1 and CDR2 from the germline V gene are MNHNS and SASEGT. The CDR3 totals 15 residues. The CDR3 nucleotides read TGTGCCAGCACCTTAAGTAAGGGACAGGGCTACGAGCAGTACTTC. This gives the protein CASTLSKGQGYEQYF.

This chain links TRBV4-1 with TRBJ2-1, with unresolved D. Trimming pared 6 bases from V and 6 bases from J, leaving 15 bases between. This CDR3 contains 14 residues. CDR1 MGHRA and CDR2 YSYEKL come from the germline V gene. CDR3 amino acids: CASSIHVRVNEQFF. The CDR3 DNA reads TGCGCCAGCAGTATCCACGTTCGGGTCAATGAGCAGTTCTTC.